This is a list of T cell receptor beta chains from one sample in a study of blood T cells in healthy people across ages. One entry per CDR3 protein results from TCRdb running MiXCR on the 5' RACE reads. Of 890,000 or so distinct CDR3 sequences listed, approximately 59% were seen once; the top ten hold around a quarter. Sequences were obtained from blood. The source is a man between 25 and 39 years old in good health. Each CDR3 is given with its conserved first and last residue. D genes are given only for firm matches. Clone sizes are given selectively: once, few, many, or a class where the clone is expanded.

v_call	clone_size	cdr3_length	d_call	j_call	cdr3_nt	cdr3_aa
TRBV20-1	-	13	-	TRBJ2-5	TGCAGTGCTAGGAGGGGGGCCCAAGAGACCCAGTACTTC	CSARRGAQETQYF
TRBV6-5	-	17	-	TRBJ2-7	TGTGCCAGCAGTTACTCGATCGGCCGGGACCTCCTGGACGAGCAGTACTTC	CASSYSIGRDLLDEQYF
TRBV4-3	-	16	TRBD1	TRBJ2-1	TGCGCCAGCAGCCAAGATCTAGGGGGCTATCACAATGAGCAGTTCTTC	CASSQDLGGYHNEQFF
TRBV5-1	-	12	-	TRBJ2-4	TGCGCCAGCAGCCCTGACTCGCCGGAGCAGTACTTC	CASSPDSPEQYF
TRBV7-3	-	12	-	TRBJ2-1	TGTGCCAGCAGCATGCAGGAGGGTGAGCAGATCTTC	CASSMQEGEQIF
TRBV5-6	-	16	-	TRBJ2-2	TGTGCCAGCAGCTTGGAGCTGTGGACAGACACCGGGGAGCTGTTTTTT	CASSLELWTDTGELFF
TRBV24-1	-	15	-	TRBJ2-1	TGTGCCACCAGTGGATCTGGGACTGACCAAGGAGAGCAGTTCTTC	CATSGSGTDQGEQFF
TRBV24-1	-	19	TRBD2	TRBJ2-1	TGTGCCACCAGTGATCTACCGGGACTAGCGGGGAGCTCCTACAATGAGCAGTTCTTC	CATSDLPGLAGSSYNEQFF
TRBV29-1	-	17	TRBD2	TRBJ2-5	TGCAGCGTTGAAAGGTCAGGGAGCGGGGGCCTCCAAGAGACCCAGTACTTC	CSVERSGSGGLQETQYF
TRBV6-5	-	14	-	TRBJ2-2	TGTGCCAGCAGTCATAGCGGTGCCCACCGGGAGCTGTTTTTT	CASSHSGAHRELFF
TRBV6-2/TRBV6-3	-	13	-	TRBJ2-7	TGTGCCAGCAGTTACAGGGAAAGGGGAGAGCAGTACTTC	CASSYRERGEQYF
TRBV7-9	few	10	-	TRBJ1-2	TGTGCCAGCAGCTTGGCCGGCTACACCTTC	CASSLAGYTF
TRBV7-8	-	15	-	TRBJ2-7	TGTGCCAGCAGCCCCCTCCGAAGACGCTCCTACGAGCAGTACTTC	CASSPLRRRSYEQYF
TRBV7-2	-	14	TRBD2	TRBJ2-7	TGTGCCAGCAACACCGGGAGGGACAACTACGAGCAGTACTTC	CASNTGRDNYEQYF
TRBV12-3/TRBV12-4	-	15	-	TRBJ2-3	TGTGCCAGCAGTTTAGGAGCAGCTAGCACAGATACGCAGTATTTT	CASSLGAASTDTQYF
TRBV7-8	-	17	-	TRBJ1-1	TGTGCCAGCAGCTTAGCGCCCGGGGGAGGGATGAACACTGAAGCTTTCTTT	CASSLAPGGGMNTEAFF
TRBV7-2	once	15	TRBD2	TRBJ2-5	TGTGCCAGCAGCCTTCAGCGGGGGGAACAAGAGACCCAGTACTTC	CASSLQRGEQETQYF
TRBV27	few	15	TRBD2	TRBJ2-1	TGTGCCAGCAGTGGAGCTAGCGGGGTTTACAATGAGCAGTTCTTC	CASSGASGVYNEQFF